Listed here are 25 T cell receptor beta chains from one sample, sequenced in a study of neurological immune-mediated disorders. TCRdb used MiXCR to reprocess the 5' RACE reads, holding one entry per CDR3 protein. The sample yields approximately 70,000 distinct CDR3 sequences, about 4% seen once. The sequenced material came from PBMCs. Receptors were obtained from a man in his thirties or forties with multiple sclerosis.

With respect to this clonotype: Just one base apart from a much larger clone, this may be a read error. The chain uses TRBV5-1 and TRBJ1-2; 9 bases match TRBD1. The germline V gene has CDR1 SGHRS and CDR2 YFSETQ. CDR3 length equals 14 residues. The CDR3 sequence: CANSLEGQGRAYTF. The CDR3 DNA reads TGCGCCAACAGCCTCGAGGGACAGGGAAGGGCTTACACCTTC. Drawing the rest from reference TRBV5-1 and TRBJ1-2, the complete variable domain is KAGVTQTPRYLIKTRGQQVTLSCSPISGHRSVSWYQQTPGQGLQFLFEYFSETQRNKGNFPGRFSGRQFSNSRSEMNVSTLELGDSALYLCANSLEGQGRAYTFGSGTRLTVV.

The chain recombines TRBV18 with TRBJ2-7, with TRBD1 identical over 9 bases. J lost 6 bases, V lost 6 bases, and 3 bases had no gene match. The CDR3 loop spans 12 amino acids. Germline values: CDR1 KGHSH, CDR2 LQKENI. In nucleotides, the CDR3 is TGTGCCAGCTCGCCGGGACAGGGCGAGCAGTACTTC. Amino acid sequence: CASSPGQGEQYF.

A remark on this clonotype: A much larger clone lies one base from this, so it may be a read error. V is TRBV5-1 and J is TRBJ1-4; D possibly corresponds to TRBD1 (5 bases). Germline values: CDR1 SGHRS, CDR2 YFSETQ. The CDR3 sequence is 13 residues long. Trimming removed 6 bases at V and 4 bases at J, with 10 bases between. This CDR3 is CASTGERNEKLFF. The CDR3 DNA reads TGCGCCAGCACGGGGGAACGTAATGAAAAACTGTTTTTT.

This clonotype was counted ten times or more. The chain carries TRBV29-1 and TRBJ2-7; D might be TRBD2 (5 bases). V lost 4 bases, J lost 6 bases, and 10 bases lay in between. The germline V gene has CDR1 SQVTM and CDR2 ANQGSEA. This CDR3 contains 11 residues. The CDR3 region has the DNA TGCAGCGTTGTGGTCCGGGGCGAGCAGTACTTC. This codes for CSVVVRGEQYF.

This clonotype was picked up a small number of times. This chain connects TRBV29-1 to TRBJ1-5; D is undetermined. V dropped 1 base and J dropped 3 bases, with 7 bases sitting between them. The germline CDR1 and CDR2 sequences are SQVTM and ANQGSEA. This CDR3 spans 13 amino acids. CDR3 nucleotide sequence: TGCAGCGTTGAAGTAAAGGTCAATCAGCCCCAGCATTTT. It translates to CSVEVKVNQPQHF.

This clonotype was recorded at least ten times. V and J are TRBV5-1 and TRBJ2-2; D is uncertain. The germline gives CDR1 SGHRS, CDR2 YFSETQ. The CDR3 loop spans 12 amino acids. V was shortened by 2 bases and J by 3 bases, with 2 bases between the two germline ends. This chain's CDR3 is CASSFDTGELFF. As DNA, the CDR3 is TGCGCCAGCAGCTTTGACACCGGGGAGCTGTTTTTT. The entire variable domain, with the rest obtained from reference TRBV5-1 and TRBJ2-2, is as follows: KAGVTQTPRYLIKTRGQQVTLSCSPISGHRSVSWYQQTPGQGLQFLFEYFSETQRNKGNFPGRFSGRQFSNSRSEMNVSTLELGDSALYLCASSFDTGELFFGEGSRLTVL.

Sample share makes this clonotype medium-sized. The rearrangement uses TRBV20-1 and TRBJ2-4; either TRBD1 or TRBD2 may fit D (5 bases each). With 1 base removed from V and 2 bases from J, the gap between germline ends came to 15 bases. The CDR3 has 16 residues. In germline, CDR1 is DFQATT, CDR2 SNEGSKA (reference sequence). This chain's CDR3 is CSARVISEGSKNIQYF. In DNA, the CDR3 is TGCAGTGCTAGAGTGATTAGCGAGGGGTCCAAAAACATTCAGTACTTC.

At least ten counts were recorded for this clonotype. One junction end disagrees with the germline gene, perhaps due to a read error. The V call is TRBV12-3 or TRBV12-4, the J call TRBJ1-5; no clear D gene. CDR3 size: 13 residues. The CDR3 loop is CASSPQDYQPQNF. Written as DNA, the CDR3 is TGTGCCAGCAGTCCCCAGGATTATCAGCCCCAGAATTTT.

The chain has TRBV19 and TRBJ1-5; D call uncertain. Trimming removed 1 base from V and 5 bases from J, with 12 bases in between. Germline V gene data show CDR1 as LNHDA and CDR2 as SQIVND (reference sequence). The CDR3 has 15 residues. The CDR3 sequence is CASSIGPTGYQPQHF. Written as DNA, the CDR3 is TGTGCCAGTAGTATAGGCCCGACCGGTTATCAGCCCCAGCATTTT.

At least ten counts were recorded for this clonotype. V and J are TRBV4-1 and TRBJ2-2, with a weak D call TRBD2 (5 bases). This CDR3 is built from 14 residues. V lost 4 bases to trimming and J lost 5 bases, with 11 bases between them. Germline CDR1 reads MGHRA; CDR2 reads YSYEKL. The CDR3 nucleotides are TGCGCCAGCAGCCGAGGGCTAGGGACCGGGGAGCTGTTTTTT. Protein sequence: CASSRGLGTGELFF.

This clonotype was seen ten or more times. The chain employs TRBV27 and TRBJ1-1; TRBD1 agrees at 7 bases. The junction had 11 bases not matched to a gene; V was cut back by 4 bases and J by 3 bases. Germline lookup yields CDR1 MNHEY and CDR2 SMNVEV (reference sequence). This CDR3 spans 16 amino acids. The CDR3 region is CASSSPRDREDTEAFF. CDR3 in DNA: TGTGCCAGCAGTTCCCCCCGGGACAGAGAAGACACTGAAGCTTTCTTT.

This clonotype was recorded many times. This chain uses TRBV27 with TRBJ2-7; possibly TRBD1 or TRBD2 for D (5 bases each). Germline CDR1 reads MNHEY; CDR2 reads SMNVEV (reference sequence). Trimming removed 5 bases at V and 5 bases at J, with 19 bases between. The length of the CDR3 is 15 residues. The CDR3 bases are TGTGCCAGCAGTAGACCGGGACCCTTTCGCCACGAGCAGTACTTC. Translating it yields CASSRPGPFRHEQYF.

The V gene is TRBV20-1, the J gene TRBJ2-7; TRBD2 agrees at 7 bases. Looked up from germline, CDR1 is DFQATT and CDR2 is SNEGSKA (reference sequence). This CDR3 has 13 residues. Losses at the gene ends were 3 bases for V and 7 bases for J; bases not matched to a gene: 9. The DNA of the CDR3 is TGCAGTGCTAGCAACCGGGGGGAGGGAGAGCAGTACTTC. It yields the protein CSASNRGEGEQYF.

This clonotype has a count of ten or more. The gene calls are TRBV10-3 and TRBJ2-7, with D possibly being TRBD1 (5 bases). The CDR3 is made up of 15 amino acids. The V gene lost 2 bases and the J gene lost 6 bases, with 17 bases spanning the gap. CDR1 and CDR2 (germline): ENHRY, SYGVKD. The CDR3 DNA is TGTGCCATCAGTGAGCCTGCCAGGGTGAATGGCGAGCAGTACTTC. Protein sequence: CAISEPARVNGEQYF.

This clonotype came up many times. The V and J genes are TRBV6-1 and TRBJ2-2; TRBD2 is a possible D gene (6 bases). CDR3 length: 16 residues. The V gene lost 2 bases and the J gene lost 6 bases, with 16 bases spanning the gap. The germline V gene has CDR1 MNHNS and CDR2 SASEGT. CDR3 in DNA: TGTGCCAGCAGTGAACGGAGGGGTGAGGTGGCCGGGGAGCTGTTTTTT. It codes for CASSERRGEVAGELFF.

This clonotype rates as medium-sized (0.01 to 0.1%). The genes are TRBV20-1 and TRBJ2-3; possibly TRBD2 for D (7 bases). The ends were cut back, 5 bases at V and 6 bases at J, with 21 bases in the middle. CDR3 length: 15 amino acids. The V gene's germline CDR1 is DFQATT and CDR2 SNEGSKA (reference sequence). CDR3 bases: TGCAGTGCTCCGAATCGCGGGGGCCTCACGGATACGCAGTATTTT. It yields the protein CSAPNRGGLTDTQYF.

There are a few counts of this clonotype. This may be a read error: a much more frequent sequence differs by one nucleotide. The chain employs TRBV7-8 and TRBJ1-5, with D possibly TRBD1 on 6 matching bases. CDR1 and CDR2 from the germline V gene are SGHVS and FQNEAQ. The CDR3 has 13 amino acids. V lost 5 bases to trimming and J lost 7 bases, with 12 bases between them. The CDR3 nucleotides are TGTGCCAGCAGCGGCAACAGGGAACAGCCCCAGCATTTT. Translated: CASSGNREQPQHF.

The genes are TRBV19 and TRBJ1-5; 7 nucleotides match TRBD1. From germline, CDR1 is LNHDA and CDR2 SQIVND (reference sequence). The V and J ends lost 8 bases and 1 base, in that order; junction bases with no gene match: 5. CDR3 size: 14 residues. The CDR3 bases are TGTGCCAGTTCAACAGGGGCCAGCAATCAGCCCCAGCATTTT. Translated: CASSTGASNQPQHF.

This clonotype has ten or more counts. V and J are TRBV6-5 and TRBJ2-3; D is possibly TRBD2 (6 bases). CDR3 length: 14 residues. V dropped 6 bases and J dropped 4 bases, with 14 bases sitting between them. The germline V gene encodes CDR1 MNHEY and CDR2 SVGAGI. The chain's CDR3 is CASSAPGVPDTQYF. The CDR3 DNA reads TGTGCCAGCAGCGCCCCGGGGGTCCCAGATACGCAGTATTTT.

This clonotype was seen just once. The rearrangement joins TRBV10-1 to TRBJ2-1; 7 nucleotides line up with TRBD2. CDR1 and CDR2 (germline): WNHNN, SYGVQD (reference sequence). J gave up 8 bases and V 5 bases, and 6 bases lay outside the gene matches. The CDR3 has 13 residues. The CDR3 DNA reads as TGCGCCAGCAGTCCGGGGGAGGGACATGAGCAGTTCTTC. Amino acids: CASSPGEGHEQFF.

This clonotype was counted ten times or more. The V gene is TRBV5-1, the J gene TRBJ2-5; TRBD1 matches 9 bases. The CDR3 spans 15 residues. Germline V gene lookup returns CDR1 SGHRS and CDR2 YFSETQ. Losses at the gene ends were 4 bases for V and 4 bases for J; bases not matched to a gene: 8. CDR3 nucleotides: TGCGCCAGCAGCCAAGACAGGGGGAGGCTAGAGACCCAGTACTTC. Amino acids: CASSQDRGRLETQYF.

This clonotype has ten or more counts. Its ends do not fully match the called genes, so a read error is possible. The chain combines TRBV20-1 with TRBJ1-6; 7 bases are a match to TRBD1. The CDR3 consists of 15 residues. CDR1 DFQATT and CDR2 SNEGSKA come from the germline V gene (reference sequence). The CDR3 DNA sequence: TGCAGTGCCCAGGATACCCAGGGGGATTATTCACCCCTCAACTTT. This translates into CSAQDTQGDYSPLNF.

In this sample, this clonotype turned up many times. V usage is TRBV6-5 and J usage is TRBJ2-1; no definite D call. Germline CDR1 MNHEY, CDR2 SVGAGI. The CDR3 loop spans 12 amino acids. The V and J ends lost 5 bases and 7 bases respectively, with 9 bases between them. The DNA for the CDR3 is TGTGCCAGCAGTCCCCCAGCGAATGAGCAGTTCTTC. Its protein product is CASSPPANEQFF.

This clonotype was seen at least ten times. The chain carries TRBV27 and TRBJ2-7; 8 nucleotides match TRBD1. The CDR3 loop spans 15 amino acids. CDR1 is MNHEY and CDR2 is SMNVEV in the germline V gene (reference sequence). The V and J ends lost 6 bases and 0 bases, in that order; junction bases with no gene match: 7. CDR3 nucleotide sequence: TGTGCCAGCAGACAGACAGGGGCTCTCTCCTACGAGCAGTACTTC. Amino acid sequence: CASRQTGALSYEQYF.

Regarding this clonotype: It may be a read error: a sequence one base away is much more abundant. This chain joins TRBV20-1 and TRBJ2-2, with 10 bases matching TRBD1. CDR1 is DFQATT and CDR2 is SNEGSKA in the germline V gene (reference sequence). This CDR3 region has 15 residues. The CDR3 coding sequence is TGCAGTGCGCCCGGGACAGGGGTCGGGACCGGGAAGCTGTTTTTT. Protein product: CSAPGTGVGTGKLFF.